In this sample, the clone carrying this T cell receptor beta chain turned up many times. What it binds is not known. TCRdb fed the 5' RACE reads into MiXCR, producing one record per CDR3 protein. The data contain about 21,000 distinct CDR3 sequences, approximately 5.9% of them singletons. In germline, CDR1 is DFQATT, CDR2 SNEGSKA (reference sequence). V dropped 0 bases and J dropped 4; count of bases not matched to a gene: 8. This CDR3 comprises 15 residues. This entry comes from a study of neurological immune-mediated disorders. Overall study findings and caveats: The most TCR clonal expansion was seen in HTLV-1-associated myelopathy, and the least was seen in multiple sclerosis, which fell below healthy controls.

The sequenced material came from CD8+ T cells from blood. The sequence was collected from a man aged 18 to 29 in good health. V and J are TRBV20-1 and TRBJ1-2, with 7 nucleotides matching TRBD1. The CDR3: CSARDRDRTIYGYTF. The DNA of the CDR3 is TGCAGTGCTAGAGATCGGGACAGAACGATCTATGGCTACACCTTC.